The clone carrying this TCR beta chain was detected ten times or more. The antigen remains undetermined. The cDNA was produced through 5'RACE with 10-nucleotide random UMIs. TCRdb independently ran MiXCR on the 5' RACE reads; one entry per CDR3 protein. This sample has more than 50,000 distinct CDR3 sequences; about 4% occur once, and the top ten carry less than 2.5%. The source of the sample is a study of neurological immune-mediated disorders. CDR3 length: 16 residues. The V gene lost 6 bases and the J gene lost 3 bases, with 18 bases spanning the gap. Germline loops: CDR1 MNHNY, CDR2 SVGAGI (reference sequence). Regarding the study as a whole: The expanded clones of different subjects shared no CDR3 amino acid sequences (suggesting private repertoires in all groups). HTLV-1-associated myelopathy led in TCR clonal expansion, while multiple sclerosis ranked lowest, below healthy controls.

This sequence was found in a woman between 50 and 59 years old with multiple sclerosis. The sample taken for sequencing was PBMCs. V usage is TRBV6-6 and J usage is TRBJ2-1; D may be TRBD2 (6 bases). CDR3 DNA sequence: TGTGCCAGCAGCCCCCCCGATGGTAGCGGCTACAATGAGCAGTTCTTC. Amino acid sequence: CASSPPDGSGYNEQFF.